The 3 T cell receptor beta chains reported below all come from one sample, sequenced in a study of blood T cell repertoires in COVID-19. Only in-frame clones appear in the TCRdb table, and some are missing; sequencing was by immunoSEQ multiplex PCR. The sample contains around 100,000 clones, roughly 87% of which appear only once. The source material was peripheral blood. These receptors originate from a man between 25 and 39 years old in a cohort sampled during active COVID-19.

The chain is built from TRBV30 and TRBJ2-3, with 7 bases matching TRBD2. This CDR3 spans 16 amino acids. Looked up from germline, CDR1 is GTSNPN and CDR2 is SVGIG (reference sequence). V lost 8 bases, J lost 0 bases, and 14 bases stayed unmatched. Here the CDR3 reads CAGQYGRSYSTDTQYF. CDR3 bases: TGTGCCGGTCAATACGGGAGGTCCTATAGCACAGATACGCAGTATTTT.

The chain carries TRBV5-6 and TRBJ1-5, with D perhaps TRBD1 (5 bases). This CDR3 region has 13 residues. Germline values: CDR1 SGHDT, CDR2 YYEEEE. The ends were cut back, 3 bases at V and 11 bases at J, with 15 bases in the middle. This CDR3 is CASSSDMTEAQHF. CDR3 in DNA: TGTGCCAGCAGCTCCGACATGACAGAAGCCCAGCATTTT.

The rearrangement uses TRBV29-1 and TRBJ2-3; 9 bases fit TRBD1. This CDR3 has 16 residues. The V gene's germline CDR1 is SQVTM and CDR2 ANQGSEA. After removal of 4 bases from V and 1 base from J, the junction contained 9 bases not matched to a gene. The CDR3 here is CSVAGTGLDGTDTQYF. DNA for the CDR3: TGCAGCGTTGCCGGGACAGGGTTAGACGGCACAGATACGCAGTATTTT.